The 32 T cell receptor beta chains in this list originate from one sample, sequenced in a study of vaccination and CD4 T cells after COVID-19. Their cognate antigens are unknown. This sample's treatment: approximately 9-day PBMC culture with coronavirus spike peptide pools or control peptides (ViraFEST assay). Sequenced with the Oncomine TCR Beta short-read assay was DNA taken from cultured CD4+ T cells. MiXCR was run by TCRdb on the PCR reads, yielding one entry per CDR3 protein. This table has 15,000 to 19,000 distinct CDR3 sequences, over 45% appearing once. The material sequenced was CD4+ T cells from blood, cultured in vitro, taken before SARS-CoV-2 vaccination. The receptor source for this set is a human donor who had recovered from COVID-19.

This chain joins TRBV6-2 or TRBV6-3 and TRBJ1-5, with 9 bases that match TRBD1. The CDR3 sequence is 14 residues long. V was clipped by 4 bases and J by 5 bases; unmatched bases: 3. CDR1 is MNHEY, CDR2 SVGEGT, per germline. The CDR3, as DNA: TGTGCCAGCAGTTCGACAGGGGGGGATCAGCCCCAGCATTTT. It is translated as CASSSTGGDQPQHF.

This clonotype was picked up a small number of times. V gene TRBV20-1 combines with J gene TRBJ1-5, with TRBD1 matching over 8 bases. The CDR3 is 15 residues long. Germline CDR1 is DFQATT and CDR2 is SNEGSKA (reference sequence). V lost 4 bases and J lost 2; bases outside the gene matches: 7. CDR3 sequence (DNA): TGCAGTGCTACGCGGACAGGGCTGGGCAATCAGCCCCAGCATTTT. Translating gives CSATRTGLGNQPQHF.

This clonotype was seen a few times. The CDR3 DNA is TGTGCCAGCAGAGCCGGGACAGGGGGATCCAGCAATCAGCCCCAGCATTTT. This encodes CASRAGTGGSSNQPQHF. The chain couples TRBV7-2 to TRBJ1-5, with TRBD1 matching 11 bases. After removal of 6 bases from V and 1 base from J, the junction contained 8 bases not matched to a gene. The CDR3 runs to 17 residues. CDR1 and CDR2 from the germline V gene are SGHTA and FQGNSA.

V and J are TRBV5-6 and TRBJ1-2; D is possibly TRBD1 (6 bases). Trimming pared 3 bases from V and 3 bases from J, leaving 9 bases between. This CDR3 comprises 13 residues. Germline V gene data show CDR1 as SGHDT and CDR2 as YYEEEE. The CDR3 protein is CASSSAGDYGYTF. The CDR3 nucleotides are TGTGCCAGCAGCTCCGCAGGGGACTATGGCTACACCTTC.

The rearrangement joins TRBV30 to TRBJ2-7; 11 bases line up with TRBD2. The CDR3 sequence is 15 residues long. V dropped 1 base and J dropped 3; count of bases not matched to a gene: 5. The germline gives CDR1 GTSNPN, CDR2 SVGIG (reference sequence). CDR3 nucleotide sequence: TGTGCCTGGAGTGGACTAGCGGGGCCGGGCTACGAGCAGTACTTC. Translated: CAWSGLAGPGYEQYF. Combining the CDR3 with reference TRBV30 and TRBJ2-7 gives the whole variable domain SQTIHQWPATLVQPVGSPLSLECTVEGTSNPNLYWYRQAAGRGLQLLFYSVGIGQISSEVPQNLSASRPQDRQFILSSKKLLLSDSGFYLCAWSGLAGPGYEQYFGPGTRLTVT.

In its sample, this clonotype was seen a few times. The chain combines TRBV10-3 with TRBJ1-2, with D tentatively TRBD1 (5 bases). The V and J ends lost 0 bases and 2 bases respectively, with 7 bases between them. The germline CDR1 and CDR2 sequences are ENHRY and SYGVKD. This CDR3 has 14 amino acids. CDR3 nucleotides: TGTGCCATCAGTGAGTCCGGGGGGAACTATGGCTACACCTTC. Translated, it gives CAISESGGNYGYTF.

The V gene is TRBV27, the J gene TRBJ2-2; D ambiguous. Germline CDR1 is MNHEY and CDR2 is SMNVEV (reference sequence). V gave up 2 bases and J gave up 1 base, with 5 bases separating them. The CDR3 has 14 amino acids. The CDR3 region is CASSLMWNTGELFF. CDR3 nucleotide sequence: TGTGCCAGCAGTTTAATGTGGAACACCGGGGAGCTGTTTTTT.

The chain employs TRBV9 and TRBJ2-1, with 7 bases aligning to TRBD2. Germline V lookup: CDR1 SGDLS, CDR2 YYNGEE. Trimming took 2 bases from V and 2 from J; bases not matched to a gene: 4. There are 15 residues in the CDR3. In DNA, the CDR3 is TGTGCCAGCAGCGTTCGGGACTACACCTACAATGAGCAGTTCTTC. It encodes CASSVRDYTYNEQFF.

The J gene is TRBJ1-2, the V gene TRBV28; D might be TRBD1 (6 bases). The germline gives CDR1 MDHEN, CDR2 SYDVKM. The V and J ends lost 1 base and 2 bases respectively, with 11 bases between them. This CDR3 region has 15 residues. CDR3 sequence reads: CASSLSHGGNYGYTF. The CDR3 coding sequence is TGTGCCAGCAGTTTATCCCATGGGGGCAACTATGGCTACACCTTC.

The gene calls are TRBV4-1 and TRBJ1-2, with 7 nucleotides matching TRBD1. The germline CDR1 and CDR2 sequences are MGHRA and YSYEKL. The CDR3 has 15 residues. The V and J ends lost 4 bases and 4 bases, in that order; junction bases with no gene match: 9. CDR3 sequence (DNA): TGCGCCAGCAGCCCCAGACAGGGTGCGGTCTATGGCTACACCTTC. This codes for CASSPRQGAVYGYTF.

This chain connects TRBV20-1 to TRBJ1-5; D unresolved. Trimming left V 1 base short and J 6 bases short, with 10 bases between. Germline values: CDR1 DFQATT, CDR2 SNEGSKA (reference sequence). The CDR3 length is 13 residues. The CDR3 coding sequence is TGCAGTGCTAGAGGGTCAGAGGCTCAGCCCCAGCATTTT. It codes for CSARGSEAQPQHF.

The chain recombines TRBV5-4 with TRBJ2-5; D not certain. Germline CDR1 reads SGHNT; CDR2 reads YYREEE (reference sequence). This CDR3 is 12 amino acids long. V lost 0 bases and J 5 bases, leaving 5 bases between the germline ends. Here the CDR3 DNA reads TGTGCCAGCAGCTTGGACGGGGAGACCCAGTACTTC. Protein product: CASSLDGETQYF.

The rearrangement links TRBV6-5 to TRBJ2-3; tentatively, D is TRBD2 (5 bases). Germline V gene lookup returns CDR1 MNHEY and CDR2 SVGAGI. This CDR3 contains 18 residues. Between the trimmed V and J ends, which lost 4 bases and 0 bases, there was a span of 20 bases. The CDR3 coding sequence is TGTGCCAGCAGTTTACGGACTCAAACTAGAACTAGCACAGATACGCAGTATTTT. Its protein product is CASSLRTQTRTSTDTQYF.

This chain joins TRBV5-8 and TRBJ2-7, with 7 bases aligning to TRBD1. With V trimmed by 6 bases and J by 2 bases, 11 bases remained unmatched. Germline CDR1 SGHTS, CDR2 YDEGEE. This CDR3 comprises 15 residues. The CDR3 bases are TGTGCCAGCACCCCTCGGTTACAGGGGACCTACGAGCAGTACTTC. Translation: CASTPRLQGTYEQYF.

The gene calls are TRBV5-4 and TRBJ1-1; D ambiguous. Deletions cut 3 bases from V and 4 bases from J, with 10 bases between. The CDR3 sequence is 13 residues long. Germline assignment: CDR1 SGHNT and CDR2 YYREEE (reference sequence). CDR3 sequence reads: CASSSYVSTEAFF. CDR3 bases: TGTGCCAGCAGCTCGTACGTGAGCACTGAAGCTTTCTTT.

The chain has TRBV9 and TRBJ1-2, with D uncertain. This CDR3 spans 11 amino acids. The V gene's germline CDR1 is SGDLS and CDR2 YYNGEE. V lost 4 bases to trimming and J lost 3 bases, with 4 bases between them. The CDR3 region has the DNA TGTGCCAGCAGCAGGGACTATGGCTACACCTTC. It encodes CASSRDYGYTF.

The J gene is TRBJ2-1, the V gene TRBV6-1; TRBD2 matches at 11 bases. Germline loops: CDR1 MNHNS, CDR2 SASEGT. V was pared by 6 bases and J by 3 bases, with 7 bases of the junction left unmatched. The CDR3 runs 16 residues. The CDR3 here is CASRKPGLAVYNEQFF. CDR3 coding DNA: TGTGCCAGCAGAAAACCGGGACTAGCGGTCTACAATGAGCAGTTCTTC.

This clonotype was counted only a few times. The rearrangement links TRBV18 to TRBJ1-6; D gene unclear. The CDR3 extends over 13 amino acids. Looked up from germline, CDR1 is KGHSH and CDR2 is LQKENI. V gave up 6 bases and J gave up 7 bases, with 10 bases separating them. CDR3 sequence (DNA): TGTGCCAGCTCCCTGGCCAGCAATTCACCCCTCCACTTT. Translation: CASSLASNSPLHF.

This clonotype was seen a handful of times. The V gene is TRBV7-9, the J gene TRBJ1-1; tentatively, D is TRBD1 (6 bases). V lost 4 bases to trimming and J lost 5 bases, with 11 bases between them. The germline CDR1 and CDR2 sequences are SEHNR and FQNEAQ (reference sequence). This CDR3 has 13 residues. The CDR3 bases are TGTGCCAGCAGCTGGGACATGGAGACTGAAGCTTTCTTT. Translated: CASSWDMETEAFF.

J is TRBJ1-5 and V is TRBV18; unclear D gene. Looked up from germline, CDR1 is KGHSH and CDR2 is LQKENI. Trimming removed 5 bases from V and 6 bases from J, with 8 bases in between. The CDR3 loop spans 12 amino acids. The CDR3 reads CASSTRGQPQHF. CDR3 nucleotides: TGTGCCAGCTCAACCCGGGGTCAGCCCCAGCATTTT. The variable domain in full, with the rest retrieved from reference TRBV18 and TRBJ1-5, is NAGVMQNPRHLVRRRGQEARLRCSPMKGHSHVYWYRQLPEEGLKFMVYLQKENIIDESGMPKERFSAEFPKEGPSILRIQQVVRGDSAAYFCASSTRGQPQHFGDGTRLSIL.

The rearrangement joins TRBV7-3 to TRBJ2-1; 10 nucleotides line up with TRBD1. With 3 bases clipped from V and 1 base from J, the junction kept 0 bases outside the gene matches. This CDR3 has 15 residues. Germline lookup yields CDR1 SGHTA and CDR2 FQGTGA. The CDR3 DNA sequence: TGTGCCAGCAGCTTGGACAGGGGGTCCTACAATGAGCAGTTCTTC. Encoded protein: CASSLDRGSYNEQFF.

This clonotype was recorded once. V usage is TRBV10-3 and J usage is TRBJ2-1; D not resolved. The V end was cut by 3 bases, the J end by 7 bases, with 16 bases between. The germline V gene has CDR1 ENHRY and CDR2 SYGVKD. This CDR3 has 15 residues. This CDR3 is CAISESLMRSNEQFF. The DNA of the CDR3 is TGTGCCATCAGTGAAAGCCTAATGAGGTCGAATGAGCAGTTCTTC.

This chain connects TRBV11-2 to TRBJ2-7; D possibly uses TRBD1 or TRBD2 (5 bases each). The V end lost 4 bases, the J end lost 9 bases, and 10 bases lay between the germline ends. The length of the CDR3 is 11 residues. CDR1 and CDR2 from the germline V gene are SGHAT and FQNNGV. CDR3 DNA: TGTGCCAGCAGCTCGACTGGGGGGCAGTACTTC. Translating gives CASSSTGGQYF.

The chain employs TRBV3-1 and TRBJ1-6; a weak D match, TRBD1 (6 bases). CDR3 length: 14 residues. Germline V gives CDR1 LGHDT, CDR2 YNNKEL (reference sequence). V shed 3 bases and J shed 7 bases, with 10 bases lying between them. The CDR3 here is CASSQQGWNSPLHF. The DNA for the CDR3 is TGTGCCAGCAGCCAGCAGGGGTGGAATTCACCCCTCCACTTT.

This chain joins TRBV20-1 and TRBJ2-5, with D possibly matching TRBD2 (6 bases). V shed 4 bases and J shed 2 bases, with 8 bases lying between them. CDR1 is DFQATT, CDR2 SNEGSKA, per germline (reference sequence). This CDR3 has 12 residues. CDR3 nucleotides: TGCAGTGCTACTAGCGAACAAGAGACCCAGTACTTC. As protein: CSATSEQETQYF.

The chain combines TRBV10-2 with TRBJ2-7; D unresolved. The CDR3 runs to 12 residues. V was cut by 4 bases and J by 3 bases, with 7 bases left in between. CDR1 is WSHSY and CDR2 is SAAADI in the germline V gene. CDR3 bases: TGCGCCAGCAGTGCGCTAAGCTACGAGCAGTACTTC. This gives the protein CASSALSYEQYF.

This clonotype was recorded a few times. The chain uses TRBV19 and TRBJ2-3; 7 bases agree with TRBD2. The germline gives CDR1 LNHDA, CDR2 SQIVND (reference sequence). J was trimmed by 2 bases and V by 7 bases; bases with no gene match: 9. CDR3 length: 15 residues. The CDR3: CASMGLAENTDTQYF. The DNA for the CDR3 is TGTGCCAGTATGGGGCTAGCGGAAAACACAGATACGCAGTATTTT.

This clonotype was picked up a small number of times. The chain combines TRBV6-1 with TRBJ1-1; D remains unclear. V was shortened by 6 bases and J by 0 bases, with 8 bases between the two germline ends. The CDR3 runs to 13 residues. Germline CDR1 and CDR2: MNHNS and SASEGT. CDR3 loop: CASSRLLNTEAFF. CDR3 coding DNA: TGTGCCAGCAGCCGGCTGCTGAACACTGAAGCTTTCTTT.

The chain couples TRBV19 to TRBJ1-2; D is perhaps TRBD1 (6 bases). The V gene lost 5 bases and the J gene lost 0 bases, with 10 bases spanning the gap. In germline, CDR1 is LNHDA, CDR2 SQIVND (reference sequence). The CDR3 consists of 14 residues. CDR3 sequence: CASSLQGSNYGYTF. The CDR3 DNA follows: TGTGCCAGTAGTTTACAGGGATCTAACTATGGCTACACCTTC.

Written as DNA, the CDR3 is TGTGCCAGCAGTTCGGAGGTTTGGGGGTTAGACACTGAAGCTTTCTTT. As protein: CASSSEVWGLDTEAFF. This chain connects TRBV7-2 to TRBJ1-1; TRBD1 might be the D (5 bases). The V and J ends lost 6 bases and 3 bases respectively, with 20 bases between them. The CDR3 sequence is 16 residues long. Germline V lookup: CDR1 SGHTA, CDR2 FQGNSA.

CDR3 protein: CASRDTGGGYGYTF. The CDR3 DNA follows: TGCGCCAGCAGGGATACCGGGGGCGGCTATGGCTACACCTTC. The J gene is TRBJ1-2, the V gene TRBV5-1, with a tentative D call TRBD1 (6 bases). CDR3 length: 14 amino acids. Trimming removed 5 bases at V and 4 bases at J, with 15 bases between. Germline CDR1 is SGHRS and CDR2 is YFSETQ.

This clonotype was found a few times. This rearrangement joins TRBV6-1 to TRBJ1-2; 10 positions agree with TRBD1. V shed 2 bases, J shed 7 bases, and the junction held 1 base outside the gene matches. Germline assignment: CDR1 MNHNS and CDR2 SASEGT. The CDR3 is 13 amino acids. The CDR3 protein is CASSEWDRGGYTF. In DNA form, the CDR3 reads TGTGCCAGCAGTGAATGGGACAGGGGTGGCTACACCTTC.